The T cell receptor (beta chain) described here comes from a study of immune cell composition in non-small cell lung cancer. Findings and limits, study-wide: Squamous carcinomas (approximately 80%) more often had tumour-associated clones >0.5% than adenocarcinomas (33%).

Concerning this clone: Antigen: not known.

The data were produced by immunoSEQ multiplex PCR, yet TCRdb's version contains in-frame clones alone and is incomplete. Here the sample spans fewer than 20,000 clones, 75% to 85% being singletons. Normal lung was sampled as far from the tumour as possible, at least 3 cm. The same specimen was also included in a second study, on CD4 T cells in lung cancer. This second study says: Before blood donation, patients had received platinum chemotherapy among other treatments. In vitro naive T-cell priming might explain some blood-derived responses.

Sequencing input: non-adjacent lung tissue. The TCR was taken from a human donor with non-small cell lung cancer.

CDR3 protein: CASSLRQGIGELFF. CDR3 DNA: TGTGCCAGCAGCCTAAGACAGGGGATCGGGGAGCTGTTTTTT. The rearrangement uses TRBV14 and TRBJ2-2; TRBD1 matches at 8 bases. Germline CDR1 reads SGHDN; CDR2 reads FVKESK. V shed 4 bases, J shed 7 bases, and the junction held 5 bases outside the gene matches. This CDR3 comprises 14 residues.